The next 27 T cell receptor beta chains were all read from a single sample in a study of T cells expressing NK-cell markers. For each CDR3 protein, TCRdb gives one entry from its re-call of the 5' RACE reads, without DNA. This repertoire includes several thousand distinct CDR3 sequences. Sequenced sample: blood T cells: a sorted CD56 or NKG2C T cell subset, CD4+ or CD8+ T cells, or bulk PBMC T cells (not recorded which). The receptors were sampled from a man aged 18-30 years in good health.

The chain couples TRBV5-1 to TRBJ1-1. The CDR3 covers 12 residues. Germline CDR1 reads SGHRS; CDR2 reads YFSETQ. The CDR3 is CASSLEAGEAFF.

This clonotype counts as medium-sized by frequency. The V and J genes are TRBV27 and TRBJ2-1; absent DNA, TCRdb's TRBD1 call cannot be checked. Germline values: CDR1 MNHEY, CDR2 SMNVEV (reference sequence). The CDR3 extends over 14 amino acids. Here the CDR3 reads CASSLSGTWGEQFF.

The chain carries TRBV4-3 and TRBJ2-1; TCRdb calls TRBD2, which cannot be checked without DNA. Germline CDR1 and CDR2: LGHNA and YSLEER. CDR3 size: 17 residues. The CDR3 sequence is CASSQDIAGGAYNEQFF.

V and J are TRBV6-5 and TRBJ2-5. This CDR3 is 14 amino acids long. CDR1 MNHEY and CDR2 SVGAGI come from the germline V gene. The chain's CDR3 is CASSYSQVGETQYF.

This clonotype is called medium-sized based on its frequency. V and J are TRBV12-3 or TRBV12-4 and TRBJ1-1. CDR3 length: 14 amino acids. This CDR3 is CASSLRGSVAEAFF.

CDR3 residues: CASSQSGRGLWNTGELFF. The V and J genes are TRBV3-1 and TRBJ2-2; TCRdb's D call, TRBD2, is unchecked because there is no DNA. The germline CDR1 and CDR2 sequences are LGHDT and YNNKEL (reference sequence). The CDR3 is 18 amino acids.

The V gene is TRBV24-1, the J gene TRBJ2-2. Germline-derived CDR1 and CDR2 are KGHDR and SFDVKD. CDR3 length equals 15 residues. The CDR3 is CATKSTDANTGELFF.

The chain has TRBV14 and TRBJ2-3; absent DNA, TCRdb's TRBD2 call cannot be checked. CDR1 is SGHDN and CDR2 is FVKESK in the germline V gene. The CDR3 loop spans 12 amino acids. This CDR3 is CASRSGADTQYF.

V usage is TRBV6-6 and J usage is TRBJ2-2. CDR1 MNHNY and CDR2 SVGAGI come from the germline V gene (reference sequence). The CDR3 consists of 13 residues. CDR3 sequence: CASSRVITGELFF.

The V call is TRBV10-3, the J call TRBJ2-1; the D gene TCRdb calls, TRBD2, cannot be checked with no DNA. The length of the CDR3 is 11 residues. CDR1 is ENHRY, CDR2 SYGVKD, per germline. The CDR3: CAIKGGGEQFF.

The rearrangement joins TRBV7-9 to TRBJ1-4. The germline V gene has CDR1 SEHNR and CDR2 FQNEAQ (reference sequence). The CDR3 consists of 14 residues. CDR3 in amino acids: CASSPTVVGEKLFF.

The J gene is TRBJ2-7, the V gene TRBV4-1; TCRdb's assignment of TRBD2 cannot be checked, as there is no DNA. This CDR3 spans 17 amino acids. CDR1 and CDR2 (germline): MGHRA, YSYEKL. The chain's CDR3 is CASSQGTSGNPSYEQYF.

The J gene is TRBJ2-1, the V gene TRBV6-5; TCRdb picks TRBD2, but there is no DNA to check that call. Germline-derived CDR1 and CDR2 are MNHEY and SVGAGI. This CDR3 contains 17 residues. The CDR3 loop reads CASSYSNFAGGENEQFF.

Frequency places this clonotype as medium-sized. V usage is TRBV7-9 and J usage is TRBJ1-5. The CDR3 covers 13 residues. From germline, CDR1 is SEHNR and CDR2 FQNEAQ (reference sequence). CDR3 loop: CASSLNEAQPQHF.

The chain has TRBV18 and TRBJ2-2. The germline V gene encodes CDR1 KGHSH and CDR2 LQKENI. This CDR3 is 14 amino acids long. The CDR3 reads CASSPPGVTGELFF.

Judged by frequency, this clonotype is medium-sized. The CDR3 region is CSVEGVDYGYTF. The chain recombines TRBV29-1 with TRBJ1-2; absent DNA, TCRdb's TRBD1 call cannot be checked. Germline V lookup: CDR1 SQVTM, CDR2 ANQGSEA. The CDR3 is 12 amino acids.

The chain uses TRBV28 and TRBJ1-4. CDR1 and CDR2 (germline): MDHEN, SYDVKM. This CDR3 is 15 amino acids long. The CDR3 region is CASSLSGATNEKLFF.

This clonotype is classed as medium-sized by frequency. The rearrangement uses TRBV20-1 and TRBJ2-7; TCRdb's D call, TRBD2, is unchecked because there is no DNA. CDR1 and CDR2 from the germline V gene are DFQATT and SNEGSKA (reference sequence). The CDR3 covers 12 residues. CDR3 sequence reads: CSARREDHEQYF.

The genes are TRBV11-1 and TRBJ2-7; the TCRdb call, TRBD1, lacks DNA for checking. The germline CDR1 and CDR2 sequences are SGHAT and FQDESV (reference sequence). The length of the CDR3 is 15 residues. This CDR3 reads CASSHSDRVSYEQYF.

This clonotype shows up as medium-sized by frequency. The chain couples TRBV6-5 to TRBJ2-7; the D call from TCRdb, TRBD1, cannot be confirmed without DNA. Per germline, CDR1 MNHEY and CDR2 SVGAGI. The CDR3 loop spans 14 amino acids. The chain's CDR3 is CASSSPGQGYEQYF.

V and J are TRBV11-1 and TRBJ2-4; without DNA, the TCRdb call of TRBD1 cannot be checked. Per the germline V gene, CDR1 is SGHAT and CDR2 is FQDESV (reference sequence). This CDR3 is built from 21 residues. The chain's CDR3 is CASSLPPDRGREWWAKNIQYF. Supplemented by reference TRBV11-1 and TRBJ2-4, the full variable domain reads EAEVAQSPRYKITEKSQAVAFWCDPISGHATLYWYRQILGQGPELLVQFQDESVVDDSQLPKDRFSAERLKGVDSTLKIQPAELGDSAMYLCASSLPPDRGREWWAKNIQYFGAGTRLSVL.

The chain combines TRBV24-1 with TRBJ2-1; TCRdb's assignment of TRBD1 cannot be checked, as there is no DNA. The CDR3 has 16 amino acids. In germline, CDR1 is KGHDR, CDR2 SFDVKD. This CDR3 is CATSDVQGAGYNEQFF.

Judged by frequency, this clonotype is medium-sized. V gene TRBV4-1 combines with J gene TRBJ1-2; TCRdb selects TRBD1, and the lack of DNA leaves this call unchecked. Germline V lookup: CDR1 MGHRA, CDR2 YSYEKL. The CDR3 runs to 16 residues. The CDR3 here is CASSRGPGEGSYGYTF.

According to its frequency, this clonotype is medium-sized. The chain has TRBV20-1 and TRBJ2-1; the TCRdb D gene call, TRBD2, has no DNA to confirm it. This CDR3 spans 15 amino acids. Germline V gives CDR1 DFQATT, CDR2 SNEGSKA (reference sequence). CDR3 in amino acids: CSARDRKVGGDEQFF.

This clonotype is labeled medium-sized based on frequency. This rearrangement joins TRBV10-3 to TRBJ2-1. The CDR3 totals 14 residues. The germline CDR1 and CDR2 sequences are ENHRY and SYGVKD. CDR3 loop: CAISESGPYNEQFF.

V usage is TRBV19 and J usage is TRBJ2-3; the TCRdb D gene call, TRBD2, has no DNA to confirm it. CDR1 and CDR2 (germline): LNHDA, SQIVND (reference sequence). This CDR3 contains 16 residues. The CDR3 loop reads CASSIESGRTTDTQYF.

The J gene is TRBJ2-3, the V gene TRBV7-9; TCRdb calls TRBD2, which cannot be checked without DNA. This CDR3 contains 14 residues. Germline CDR1 SEHNR, CDR2 FQNEAQ (reference sequence). CDR3 region: CASSPPTNSPAQYF. Full variable domain (missing parts from reference TRBV7-9 and TRBJ2-3): DTGVSQNPRHKITKRGQNVTFRCDPISEHNRLYWYRQTLGQGPEFLTYFQNEAQLEKSRLLSDRFSAERPKGSFSTLEIQRTEQGDSAMYLCASSPPTNSPAQYFGPGTRLTVL.